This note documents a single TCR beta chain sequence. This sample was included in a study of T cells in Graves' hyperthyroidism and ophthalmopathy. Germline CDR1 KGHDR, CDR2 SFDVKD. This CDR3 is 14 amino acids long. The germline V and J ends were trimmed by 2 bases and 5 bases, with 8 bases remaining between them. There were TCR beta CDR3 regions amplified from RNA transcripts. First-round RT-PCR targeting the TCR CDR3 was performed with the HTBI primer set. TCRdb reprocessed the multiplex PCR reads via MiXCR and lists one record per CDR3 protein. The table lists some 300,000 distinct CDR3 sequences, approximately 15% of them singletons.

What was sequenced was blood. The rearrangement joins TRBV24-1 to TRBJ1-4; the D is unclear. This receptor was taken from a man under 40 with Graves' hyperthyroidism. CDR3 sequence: CATSDSVSNEKLFF. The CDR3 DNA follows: TGTGCCACCAGTGATTCGGTATCCAATGAAAAACTGTTTTTT.